The 10 T cell receptor beta chains below all came from one sample that was sequenced in a study of CD8 T cells in ankylosing spondylitis. TCRdb recomputed calls from the 5' RACE reads with MiXCR, one row per CDR3 protein. Of about 35,000 distinct CDR3 sequences detected, around 3% appear once; the ten largest clones hold under 3.5%. What was sequenced was blood, either unsorted or a sorted T cell fraction (not recorded which). All receptors derive from a male donor with ankylosing spondylitis or in good health (not recorded which).

This clonotype was counted many times. The chain recombines TRBV9 with TRBJ2-5; D may match TRBD1 or TRBD2 (6 bases each). Germline assignment: CDR1 SGDLS and CDR2 YYNGEE. The CDR3 loop spans 14 amino acids. Between the trimmed V and J ends, which lost 6 bases and 4 bases, there was a span of 16 bases. The CDR3 is CASNEGGRGETQYF. In DNA form, the CDR3 reads TGTGCCAGCAACGAGGGGGGCAGGGGAGAGACCCAGTACTTC. Together with reference TRBV9 and TRBJ2-5, the CDR3 gives the full variable domain: DSGVTQTPKHLITATGQRVTLRCSPRSGDLSVYWYQQSLDQGLQFLIQYYNGEERAKGNILERFSAQQFPDLHSELNLSSLELGDSALYFCASNEGGRGETQYFGPGTRLLVL.

This clonotype was seen ten or more times. The chain is built from TRBV9 and TRBJ2-1; the D is unclear. The length of the CDR3 is 14 residues. Germline V gene lookup returns CDR1 SGDLS and CDR2 YYNGEE. Trimming removed 0 bases from V and 3 bases from J, with 7 bases in between. The chain's CDR3 is CASSVGPVYNEQFF. For the CDR3, the DNA is TGTGCCAGCAGCGTAGGTCCGGTCTACAATGAGCAGTTCTTC.

This clonotype was seen repeatedly, ten times or more. V usage is TRBV9 and J usage is TRBJ1-3; D possibly corresponds to TRBD1 (6 bases). The CDR3 sequence is 15 residues long. CDR1 and CDR2 from the germline V gene are SGDLS and YYNGEE. V gave up 0 bases and J gave up 3 bases, with 10 bases separating them. CDR3 protein: CASSVAGAFGNTIYF. In nucleotides, the CDR3 is TGTGCCAGCAGCGTAGCAGGGGCGTTTGGAAACACCATATATTTT.

This clonotype has at least ten counts. CDR3 coding DNA: TGTGCCAGCAGCGTAGCGGGGGGGACTAGAGCAAGCACAGATACGCAGTATTTT. Protein sequence: CASSVAGGTRASTDTQYF. This chain uses TRBV9 with TRBJ2-3, with TRBD2 matching 8 bases. CDR1 is SGDLS, CDR2 YYNGEE, per germline. This CDR3 is 18 amino acids long. V shed 0 bases, J shed 0 bases, and the junction held 9 bases outside the gene matches. Based on the CDR3 plus reference TRBV9 and TRBJ2-3, the full variable domain is DSGVTQTPKHLITATGQRVTLRCSPRSGDLSVYWYQQSLDQGLQFLIQYYNGEERAKGNILERFSAQQFPDLHSELNLSSLELGDSALYFCASSVAGGTRASTDTQYFGPGTRLTVL.

The table lists this clonotype with many counts. This sequence joins TRBV9 and TRBJ2-3; TRBD2 matches 11 bases. Germline CDR1 is SGDLS and CDR2 is YYNGEE. Trimming removed 2 bases from V and 4 bases from J; junction bases left unmatched: 3. This CDR3 has 15 amino acids. The CDR3 region has the DNA TGTGCCAGCAGCGTTAGCGGGAGGGCCCCAGATACGCAGTATTTT. This translates into CASSVSGRAPDTQYF.

The chain recombines TRBV9 with TRBJ2-5; TRBD1 agrees at 7 bases. V gave up 0 bases and J gave up 5 bases; unmatched junction bases: 10. Germline assignment: CDR1 SGDLS and CDR2 YYNGEE. The CDR3 consists of 16 residues. The CDR3 DNA sequence: TGTGCCAGCAGCGTAGGAGAGGGGGCGACCGGGGAGACCCAGTACTTC. As protein: CASSVGEGATGETQYF.

Many counts were recorded for this clonotype. The chain recombines TRBV9 with TRBJ2-3; 9 nucleotides line up with TRBD2. J was trimmed by 7 bases and V by 2 bases; bases with no gene match: 11. Germline V CDR1 and CDR2: SGDLS, YYNGEE. The CDR3 sequence is 16 residues long. This CDR3 is CASSVSGRDVLHTQYF. CDR3 DNA: TGTGCCAGCAGCGTTAGCGGGAGAGACGTACTACATACGCAGTATTTT. Combining the CDR3 with reference TRBV9 and TRBJ2-3 gives the whole variable domain DSGVTQTPKHLITATGQRVTLRCSPRSGDLSVYWYQQSLDQGLQFLIQYYNGEERAKGNILERFSAQQFPDLHSELNLSSLELGDSALYFCASSVSGRDVLHTQYFGPGTRLTVL.

Ten or more counts support this clonotype. One end of the junction fails to match germline, which may point to a read error. The J gene is TRBJ2-2, the V gene TRBV9; 8 nucleotides align to TRBD2. This CDR3 comprises 15 residues. Germline assignment: CDR1 SGDLS and CDR2 YYNGEE. DNA of the CDR3: TGTGCCAGCAGCGGACTAGCGACGAACACCGTGGAGCTGTTTTTT. This codes for CASSGLATNTVELFF.

The rearrangement links TRBV9 to TRBJ2-5; D is unclear. Germline values: CDR1 SGDLS, CDR2 YYNGEE. V was pared by 0 bases and J by 2 bases, with 17 bases between. This CDR3 has 17 amino acids. CDR3 bases: TGTGCCAGCAGCGTAGATCCCCCCTGGGGTACACAAGAGACCCAGTACTTC. The encoded protein is CASSVDPPWGTQETQYF. The full variable domain, completed using reference TRBV9 and TRBJ2-5, is DSGVTQTPKHLITATGQRVTLRCSPRSGDLSVYWYQQSLDQGLQFLIQYYNGEERAKGNILERFSAQQFPDLHSELNLSSLELGDSALYFCASSVDPPWGTQETQYFGPGTRLLVL.

This clonotype appeared many times. The rearrangement links TRBV9 to TRBJ2-6; no clear D gene. Per the germline V gene, CDR1 is SGDLS and CDR2 is YYNGEE. This CDR3 has 14 residues. V was pared by 0 bases and J by 0 bases, with 1 base between. CDR3 sequence reads: CASSVDSGANVLTF. CDR3 sequence (DNA): TGTGCCAGCAGCGTAGACTCTGGGGCCAACGTCCTGACTTTC.